This T cell receptor (beta chain) is drawn from a study of quantifying T cell responses using KT2 cells (dated 2017 in TCRdb). Regarding the study in general: RNA was DNase-treated and reverse transcribed with TCR alpha and beta constant-region primers, mostly using SuperScript III. To avoid over-amplification, PCR2 was carried out as a SYBR Green qPCR and halted once a predetermined fluorescence threshold was reached. The efficiency of the T4 ligation step under optimum conditions was estimated to be greater than 8.5%. The paper as a whole reports these results and caveats: KT2 sequences were detected down to the lowest spike-in tested, which was about one KT2 cell per 100,000 PBMC. The numbers of KT2 alpha and beta sequences increased linearly with the number of input KT2 cells across several orders of magnitude. The study did not include a side-by-side comparison of this pipeline with other TCR sequencing techniques. Detection of KT2 sequences showed saturation at very high KT2 spike-in numbers.

The CDR3 contains 14 residues, cysteine and phenylalanine counted. This entry keeps only the CDR3 DNA: 42 bases, framed from base 1. Trimming at the junction amounts to 1 base on V and 7 bases on J, and the germline ends lie 14 bases apart. The CDR1 and CDR2 encoded by the germline V gene (reference sequence) are SEHNR and FQNEAQ. To test the sensitivity and accuracy of the pipeline, known numbers of KT2, a T cell clone whose TCR had already been sequenced, were spiked into unfractionated PBMC. A range of KT2-to-PBMC ratios was produced by mixing KT2 cells with a fixed number of PBMC. Library construction relied on UMI-ligation and nested PCR. T4 RNA ligase 1 was used to ligate a single-stranded oligonucleotide containing the Illumina SP2 sequence and a UMI to the 3' end of the cDNA. PCR1 consisted of four to five cycles (98 degrees C 15 s, 69 degrees C 30 s, 72 degrees C 40 s), and for the beta primer an equimolar mix of RC1.1 and RC1.2 was used to cover TRBC1 and TRBC2. From PCR2 onward, TCR alpha and beta chains were processed separately, and sample indices and Illumina adaptors were added. The UMI comprised 12 random nucleotides, as two hexamers separated by a spacer, placed after an 8-base spacer. The libraries were sequenced on an Illumina MiSeq using v2 2x251 paired-end chemistry, usually with approximately 12 samples in each run. To increase diversity, about 4.5-7.5% PhiX DNA was added to each sequencing library. The authors' analysis ran thus. Raw reads were converted to FASTQ with bcl2fastq and were demultiplexed by dual indices with Demultiplexor. V and J genes were assigned by Decombinator through tag matching, with a single base-pair mismatch permitted. Using UMIs, Collapsinator corrected both sequencing errors and the frequency errors that come from PCR heterogeneity. CDR3Translator turned Decombinator identifiers into nucleotide sequence, translated that sequence into amino acids, and pulled out the CDR3 based on C- and N-terminal motifs. Each distinct KT2 TCR was counted as a cluster of KT2 sequences sharing one unique molecular identifier. TCRdb trimmed the raw reads at Q25, called clones with MiXCR and kept productive beta chains. Merged by CDR3 protein, the rows form single entries marked with the most common genes and DNA. For this entry, the V and J calls and clone size follow TCRdb and not the study's own pipeline. Present in this sample are approximately 50,000 distinct CDR3 sequences, around a tenth of which were seen just once. 10% of the sample belongs to the ten largest clones.

Remarks on this clonotype: Its recognized antigen is unknown. No quality values exist for individual bases; no much larger clone is one base distant.

The chain is made from TRBV7-9 and TRBJ2-7, and possibly TRBD2, on 6 matching bases. The sample consisted of PBMCs spiked with cells of the T cell clone KT2. The TCR originated in a human donor. The DNA sequence is TGTGCCAGCAGCTTAGGTACGACTAGAGGAGAGCAGTACTTC. Translated, it reads CASSLGTTRGEQYF.